Here is one T cell receptor beta chain with its context. No antigen is known for it. This record belongs to a study of OX40 agonist ivuxolimab in advanced cancers. General observations from the study: On average, CD8+ T cells showed a greater number of expanded clones than CD4+. Nonresponders, in some cases, also had low normalized T-cell clonal expansion. Both CD4+ and CD8+ T cell populations in blood had undergone clonal expansion by week 6 at 0.1 to 3.0 mg/kg.

Trimming removed 1 base at V and 2 bases at J, with 13 bases between. CDR1 is MNHEY and CDR2 is SMNVEV in the germline V gene (reference sequence). This CDR3 is 16 amino acids long. The table came from immunoSEQ multiplex PCR; TCRdb's copy has only in-frame clones and leaves some out. The sample consists of 45,000 to 55,000 clones, about nine tenths of them appearing once. The chain couples TRBV27 to TRBJ2-3; D is unclear. This receptor was taken from an adult with an advanced solid tumor such as melanoma, head and neck, liver or kidney cancer. The specimen comprised CD4+ or CD8+ T cells sorted from blood, sampled in a trial of the OX40 agonist ivuxolimab. In nucleotides, the CDR3 is TGTGCCAGCAGTTTATTCAGCAGGAAAGACACAGATACGCAGTATTTT. Amino acids: CASSLFSRKDTDTQYF.